This T cell receptor (beta chain) was observed in a study of blood T cell repertoires in COVID-19. Study in general: COVID-19 samples collected from the United States, Italy and Spain covered acute and convalescent phases.

Losses at the gene ends were 7 bases for V and 2 bases for J; bases not matched to a gene: 10. The CDR3 contains 15 residues. CDR1 LGHDT and CDR2 YNNKEL come from the germline V gene (reference sequence). In assigning cohorts, the study relied on participant-reported clinical history. Original methodology: Estimation of nucleated cell counts was performed using reference gene primer amplification. Produced via immunoSEQ multiplex PCR; TCRdb's table is partial and in-frame only. Clone size and V and J calls were adopted from that table, with D and trimming inferred from the DNA. The data contain some 400,000 clones, approximately 90% of them singletons.

Sequenced: PBMCs or T cells enriched from blood (not recorded which). The chain links TRBV3-1 (or the pseudogene TRBV3-2) to TRBJ2-7; the match to TRBD1 covers 8 bases. This receptor was taken from a man aged 30-40 years who had recovered from COVID-19. CDR3 amino acids: CASTPQPGQAYEQYF. The CDR3 DNA follows: TGTGCCAGCACCCCCCAACCGGGACAGGCCTACGAGCAGTACTTC.